The 31 T cell receptor beta chains presented below share a single source sample, sequenced in a study of T cell responses to AZD1222 COVID-19 vaccine (dated by TCRdb to about 2021). Library preparation used the immunoSEQ multiplex PCR assay. TCRdb provides this immuneACCESS table in a form limited to in-frame rearrangements. Some clones are lacking; in checked studies, under half of them reflect an unresolved V gene, and why the rest are absent is not known. The sample table contains 150,000 to 200,000 clones; only one count was recorded for 92% of them. The top ten hold 1% to 1.4% of the sample. In light of the paper, this sample's time point label describes: about 28 days (+/-7) after the second vaccine dose. The sequencing here drew on peripheral blood, taken 28 days after the second AZD1222 dose. Source of these receptors: an adult who received the AZD1222 COVID-19 vaccine.

This chain joins TRBV6-5 and TRBJ2-1; 9 bases line up with TRBD2. Unmatched junction bases numbered 9, after V lost 6 bases and J lost 6 bases. Germline V CDR1 and CDR2: MNHEY, SVGAGI. This CDR3 comprises 15 residues. CDR3 sequence (DNA): TGTGCCAGCAGCCCGGAAGCGGGGGGCCCCAATGAGCAGTTCTTC. Translating it yields CASSPEAGGPNEQFF.

This sequence joins TRBV6-5 and TRBJ1-1; TRBD1 is a possible D gene (6 bases). Trimming shortened V by 6 bases and J by 7 bases, and 12 bases separated the two germline ends. The CDR3 sequence is 12 residues long. Looked up from germline, CDR1 is MNHEY and CDR2 is SVGAGI. CDR3 nucleotide sequence: TGTGCCAGCAGACAGGGTCGGGGTGAAGCTTTCTTT. Amino acid sequence: CASRQGRGEAFF.

The J gene is TRBJ2-1, the V gene TRBV2; weak D call: TRBD2 (5 bases). The germline V and J ends were trimmed by 1 base and 0 bases, with 7 bases remaining between them. The CDR3 runs to 15 residues. Germline-derived CDR1 and CDR2 are SNHLY and FYNNEI. The CDR3: CASSEERSSYNEQFF. CDR3 in DNA: TGTGCCAGCAGTGAAGAGCGGAGCTCCTACAATGAGCAGTTCTTC.

In this sample, this clone turned up once. The rearrangement joins TRBV6-1 to TRBJ2-6; D is possibly TRBD2 (6 bases). The germline V gene has CDR1 MNHNS and CDR2 SASEGT. The CDR3 has 15 amino acids. Trimming shortened V by 3 bases and J by 0 bases, and 6 bases separated the two germline ends. CDR3 nucleotides: TGTGCCAGCAGTGAGGGACTCTCTGGGGCCAACGTCCTGACTTTC. Protein product: CASSEGLSGANVLTF.

This chain uses TRBV4-2 with TRBJ1-5; TRBD1 might be the D (6 bases). This CDR3 spans 15 amino acids. Germline V lookup: CDR1 LGHNA, CDR2 YNFKEQ. V lost 1 base to trimming and J lost 6 bases, with 13 bases between them. CDR3 protein: CASSQAGQNSQPQHF. The CDR3 region has the DNA TGTGCCAGCAGCCAAGCCGGACAGAACTCTCAGCCCCAGCATTTT.

The table lists this clone with a few counts. This chain uses TRBV9 with TRBJ2-1, with D unclear. The germline V and J ends were trimmed by 4 bases and 0 bases, with 8 bases remaining between them. The CDR3 spans 14 residues. The germline CDR1 and CDR2 sequences are SGDLS and YYNGEE. CDR3 amino acids: CASSRVGSYNEQFF. The CDR3, as DNA: TGTGCCAGCAGCCGAGTAGGCTCCTACAATGAGCAGTTCTTC. Full variable domain (remainder filled in from reference TRBV9 and TRBJ2-1): DSGVTQTPKHLITATGQRVTLRCSPRSGDLSVYWYQQSLDQGLQFLIQYYNGEERAKGNILERFSAQQFPDLHSELNLSSLELGDSALYFCASSRVGSYNEQFFGPGTRLTVL.

The rearrangement joins TRBV18 to TRBJ1-6; possibly TRBD1 for D (5 bases). Germline V gene lookup returns CDR1 KGHSH and CDR2 LQKENI. This CDR3 is 18 amino acids long. V was shortened by 4 bases and J by 0 bases, with 16 bases between the two germline ends. The CDR3 reads CASSLRGTESSYNSPLHF. The CDR3 DNA sequence: TGTGCCAGCTCACTACGTGGGACCGAAAGCTCCTATAATTCACCCCTCCACTTT.

This clone was observed once. V is TRBV5-6 and J is TRBJ1-4, with TRBD1 identical over 7 bases. V trimming: 4 bases; J trimming: 2 bases; junction bases outside the gene matches: 5. Per germline, CDR1 SGHDT and CDR2 YYEEEE. This CDR3 comprises 15 residues. The CDR3 DNA sequence: TGTGCCAGCAGCCCCGGACAGGCCACTAATGAAAAACTGTTTTTT. Encoded protein: CASSPGQATNEKLFF.

This chain's CDR3 is CASSGTGGEQYF. CDR3 DNA sequence: TGTGCCAGCAGCGGAACAGGGGGCGAGCAGTACTTC. The chain is built from TRBV9 and TRBJ2-7, with TRBD1 identical over 8 bases. The V segment lost 3 bases and the J segment 6 bases; nucleotides outside the gene matches: 2. The CDR3 is 12 amino acids. Germline V gene lookup returns CDR1 SGDLS and CDR2 YYNGEE.

The genes are TRBV18 and TRBJ1-1; D is ambiguous. With 9 bases removed from V and 4 bases from J, the gap between germline ends came to 15 bases. CDR3 length equals 13 residues. In germline, CDR1 is KGHSH, CDR2 LQKENI. CDR3 DNA: TGTGCCAGTTCCGACAATGGAGTCACTGAAGCTTTCTTT. Translating it yields CASSDNGVTEAFF.

Only one count was recorded for this clone. V gene TRBV3-1 (or the pseudogene TRBV3-2) combines with J gene TRBJ2-2, with D hard to call. The germline V and J ends were trimmed by 0 bases and 2 bases, with 7 bases remaining between them. The CDR3 has 15 amino acids. Germline V gene data show CDR1 as LGHDT and CDR2 as YNNKEL (reference sequence). The CDR3 loop reads CASSQDRGNTGELFF. The CDR3, as DNA: TGTGCCAGCAGCCAAGATAGAGGTAACACCGGGGAGCTGTTTTTT.

This clone appeared a single time. This chain uses TRBV10-1 with TRBJ2-2; TRBD1 is a possible D gene (5 bases). Germline CDR1 is WNHNN and CDR2 is SYGVQD (reference sequence). There are 13 residues in the CDR3. Trimming stripped 6 bases from V and 3 bases from J, with 8 bases between. The CDR3 sequence: CASSAGYTGELFF. DNA for the CDR3: TGCGCCAGCAGCGCAGGGTACACCGGGGAGCTGTTTTTT.

The chain links TRBV5-1 to TRBJ2-1; the D gene could be TRBD1 or TRBD2 (5 bases each). The length of the CDR3 is 15 residues. Per germline, CDR1 SGHRS and CDR2 YFSETQ. Trimming cost V 0 bases and J 9 bases, with 16 bases left between them. The CDR3 here is CASSLERVGTAEQFF. The CDR3 DNA sequence: TGCGCCAGCAGCTTGGAAAGGGTTGGGACGGCTGAGCAGTTCTTC.

This sequence joins TRBV5-6 and TRBJ2-5; D may be TRBD1 or TRBD2 (6 bases each). V was pared by 1 base and J by 3 bases, with 16 bases between. There are 16 residues in the CDR3. Germline lookup yields CDR1 SGHDT and CDR2 YYEEEE. CDR3 amino acids: CASSLRSGDIKETQYF. The CDR3 DNA is TGTGCCAGCAGCTTGCGGTCGGGGGACATAAAAGAGACCCAGTACTTC.

The rearrangement uses TRBV5-1 and TRBJ2-7, with no clear D. This CDR3 region has 15 residues. Looked up from germline, CDR1 is SGHRS and CDR2 is YFSETQ. Deletions cut 4 bases from V and 2 bases from J, with 16 bases between. CDR3 region: CASSERLRETYEQYF. In DNA, the CDR3 is TGCGCCAGCAGCGAACGACTGAGAGAAACCTACGAGCAGTACTTC. Full variable domain (missing parts from reference TRBV5-1 and TRBJ2-7): KAGVTQTPRYLIKTRGQQVTLSCSPISGHRSVSWYQQTPGQGLQFLFEYFSETQRNKGNFPGRFSGRQFSNSRSEMNVSTLELGDSALYLCASSERLRETYEQYFGPGTRLTVT.

The V and J genes are TRBV6-5 and TRBJ1-4; possible D gene TRBD1, 6 bases. CDR1 and CDR2 from the germline V gene are MNHEY and SVGAGI. The CDR3 is made up of 12 amino acids. V was shortened by 8 bases and J by 17 bases, with 21 bases between the two germline ends. CDR3 sequence: CASAEQGGGLFF. The CDR3 coding sequence is TGTGCCAGCGCAGAACAGGGAGGCGGACTCTTTTTT.

The gene calls are TRBV27 and TRBJ1-2, with D hard to call. This CDR3 region has 12 residues. Deletions cut 6 bases from V and 2 bases from J, with 7 bases between. From germline, CDR1 is MNHEY and CDR2 SMNVEV (reference sequence). CDR3 protein: CASRDENYGYTF. CDR3 in DNA: TGTGCCAGCAGAGATGAGAACTATGGCTACACCTTC.

The chain links TRBV2 to TRBJ2-3, with D possibly TRBD2 on 5 matching bases. Germline CDR1 reads SNHLY; CDR2 reads FYNNEI. The CDR3 is 15 amino acids. V lost 7 bases, J lost 0 bases, and 14 bases lay in between. CDR3 sequence: CASKTTDSSTDTQYF. CDR3 nucleotides: TGTGCCAGCAAAACGACGGACTCTAGCACAGATACGCAGTATTTT. Filled out from reference TRBV2 and TRBJ2-3, the complete variable domain reads EPEVTQTPSHQVTQMGQEVILRCVPISNHLYFYWYRQILGQKVEFLVSFYNNEISEKSEIFDDQFSVERPDGSNFTLKIRSTKLEDSAMYFCASKTTDSSTDTQYFGPGTRLTVL.

The rearrangement joins TRBV5-1 to TRBJ2-6, with D unresolved. The CDR3 length is 18 residues. Trimming shortened V by 0 bases and J by 0 bases, and 13 bases separated the two germline ends. From germline, CDR1 is SGHRS and CDR2 YFSETQ. The CDR3 region has the DNA TGCGCCAGCAGCTTGGAGGCCAGGAGCTTCTCTGGGGCCAACGTCCTGACTTTC. Protein sequence: CASSLEARSFSGANVLTF.

This chain connects TRBV18 to TRBJ1-1, with a tentative D call TRBD1 (5 bases). Trimming removed 6 bases from V and 5 bases from J, with 13 bases in between. From germline, CDR1 is KGHSH and CDR2 LQKENI. CDR3 length: 13 residues. DNA of the CDR3: TGTGCCAGCTCCCCAGGGCGAGGGACTGAAGCTTTCTTT. The encoded protein is CASSPGRGTEAFF.

V and J are TRBV2 and TRBJ1-5, with a weak D call TRBD1 (6 bases). Germline V gene lookup returns CDR1 SNHLY and CDR2 FYNNEI. The CDR3 has 13 amino acids. V was cut by 6 bases and J by 5 bases, with 11 bases left in between. The CDR3 protein is CASRFEGDQPQHF. In DNA, the CDR3 is TGTGCCAGCAGGTTCGAGGGGGATCAGCCCCAGCATTTT.

This rearrangement joins TRBV7-9 to TRBJ1-1, with D possibly TRBD1 on 6 matching bases. The CDR3 is made up of 12 amino acids. Germline-derived CDR1 and CDR2 are SEHNR and FQNEAQ (reference sequence). Trimming shortened V by 5 bases and J by 13 bases, and 17 bases separated the two germline ends. CDR3 nucleotide sequence: TGTGCCAGCAGCCCCACCGGGACAACCGGTTTCTTT. Protein sequence: CASSPTGTTGFF.

The V call is TRBV6-5, the J call TRBJ1-4; 9 bases agree with TRBD1. This CDR3 contains 15 residues. Trimming at V came to 4 bases and at J to 11 bases, leaving 11 bases not matched to a gene. Germline V gives CDR1 MNHEY, CDR2 SVGAGI. CDR3 DNA: TGTGCCAGCAGTTCTCCCCGGGACAGGGTCTGGAAACTGTTTTTT. The encoded protein is CASSSPRDRVWKLFF.

This clone was detected only once. This chain uses TRBV29-1 with TRBJ1-5; D not resolved. CDR1 and CDR2 (germline): SQVTM, ANQGSEA. Trimming cost V 6 bases and J 4 bases, with 13 bases left between them. The CDR3 extends over 13 amino acids. The CDR3 spells CSVVNGVNQPQHF. For the CDR3, the DNA is TGCAGCGTGGTTAACGGGGTTAATCAGCCCCAGCATTTT. The full variable domain, its missing parts supplied by reference TRBV29-1 and TRBJ1-5, is SAVISQKPSRDICQRGTSLTIQCQVDSQVTMMFWYRQQPGQSLTLIATANQGSEATYESGFVIDKFPISRPNLTFSTLTVSNMSPEDSSIYLCSVVNGVNQPQHFGDGTRLSIL.

The CDR3 DNA is TGTGCCAGCAGTTACTCAAACAGCGTTAGCTCCTACGAGCAGTACTTC. Translating it yields CASSYSNSVSSYEQYF. V usage is TRBV6-5 and J usage is TRBJ2-7, with no clear D. Germline V lookup: CDR1 MNHEY, CDR2 SVGAGI. This CDR3 spans 16 amino acids. V shed 0 bases and J shed 0 bases, with 12 bases lying between them.

The CDR3 DNA follows: TGTGCCAGCAGTGACGACGGGGGTCGGGGCTACACCTTC. The encoded protein is CASSDDGGRGYTF. The chain carries TRBV6-1 and TRBJ1-2; perhaps TRBD1 as D (5 bases). Germline-derived CDR1 and CDR2 are MNHNS and SASEGT. CDR3 size: 13 residues. The V gene lost 3 bases and the J gene lost 8 bases, with 13 bases spanning the gap.

V is TRBV7-9 and J is TRBJ1-1, with D perhaps matching TRBD1 (5 bases). Between the trimmed V and J ends, which lost 6 bases and 4 bases, there was a span of 18 bases. The CDR3 spans 15 residues. Germline lookup yields CDR1 SEHNR and CDR2 FQNEAQ (reference sequence). The CDR3 DNA reads TGTGCCAGCAGTACCAGGGTAGCCGCGGGCACTGAAGCTTTCTTT. Translation gives CASSTRVAAGTEAFF.

The CDR3: CARSLVSRYYGYTF. CDR3 coding DNA: TGTGCCAGAAGCTTGGTATCCAGATACTATGGCTACACCTTC. The chain uses TRBV5-3 and TRBJ1-2; D unresolved. TRBV5-3 is recorded as an ORF, its role being uncertain. The V and J ends lost 0 bases and 3 bases respectively, with 9 bases between them. This CDR3 is 14 amino acids long.

As regards this clone: The same CDR3 is also encoded by other DNA sequences in this sample. The chain uses TRBV7-3 and TRBJ2-1; 7 bases fit TRBD2. With V trimmed by 0 bases and J by 2 bases, 1 base remained unmatched. CDR1 is SGHTA and CDR2 is FQGTGA in the germline V gene. The CDR3 is made up of 15 amino acids. The CDR3 coding sequence is TGTGCCAGCAGCTTAACGGGGGGGACCTACAATGAGCAGTTCTTC. Translated: CASSLTGGTYNEQFF.

The chain recombines TRBV4-1 with TRBJ1-6; D is possibly TRBD1 (6 bases). The V end was cut by 0 bases, the J end by 7 bases, with 16 bases between. The CDR3 has 17 amino acids. Germline CDR1 reads MGHRA; CDR2 reads YSYEKL. Written as DNA, the CDR3 is TGCGCCAGCAGCCAAGAAACAGGGCTTCGGTGGAATTCACCCCTCCACTTT. This encodes CASSQETGLRWNSPLHF.

The V call is TRBV7-8, the J call TRBJ1-3; D is undetermined. Trimming took off 5 bases at V and 1 base at J, with 12 bases between the two ends. The CDR3 consists of 15 residues. The V gene's germline CDR1 is SGHVS and CDR2 FQNEAQ. The CDR3 region is CASSPTAGSGNTIYF. CDR3 in DNA: TGTGCCAGCAGCCCGACTGCGGGTTCTGGAAACACCATATATTTT.